This TCR beta chain is drawn from a study of blood T cell repertoires in COVID-19. Assay: immunoSEQ multiplex PCR; the TCRdb copy retains only in-frame clones and omits some. The table lists about 140,000 clones, about 80% of them singletons, with around 3.3% in the top ten. Sequenced: peripheral blood. The source of this sequence is a man between 60 and 75 years old with acute or convalescent COVID-19.

The CDR3, as DNA: TGTGCCAGCGGGCCCATCGCGAACACCGGGGAGCTGTTTTTT. Amino acids: CASGPIANTGELFF. The rearrangement joins TRBV2 to TRBJ2-2; D is uncertain. In germline, CDR1 is SNHLY, CDR2 FYNNEI. This CDR3 spans 14 amino acids. Trimming took off 8 bases at V and 0 bases at J, with 10 bases between the two ends.